A selection of T cell receptor beta chains follows, all from one sample in a study of lymphopenia after photon versus proton radiotherapy. The table came from immunoSEQ multiplex PCR; TCRdb's copy has only in-frame clones and leaves some out. Of 25,000 or so clones in the sample, 75% to 90% were seen once. This sample comprised peripheral blood, obtained from a patient treated with photon-based radiotherapy. The receptors here all came from a man aged 30 to 45 with gastric cancer. The CDR3 runs from the conserved cysteine through the conserved F or W. A D gene is named only where the DNA matches it firmly. Some rows have no size entry. The others give once, few or many, or a class for an expanded clone.

TRBJ2-3,NA,TRBD2,TRBV6-5,TGTGCCAGCAGGACTAGCGGGATGGGCTGGGGGCAGTATTTT,CASRTSGMGWGQYF
TRBJ1-5,NA,NA,TRBV2,TGTGCAAGTACGGCGGGGTCCGGGAGCAATCAGCCCCAGCATTTT,CASTAGSGSNQPQHF
TRBJ1-1,few,NA,TRBV28,TGTGCCAGCAATACAGGGATCGACACTGAAGCTTTCTTT,CASNTGIDTEAFF
TRBJ2-2,NA,TRBD1,TRBV4-2,TGTGCCAGCAGCCACCCCGGGACAGGGGGGTCCGGGGAGCTGTTTTTT,CASSHPGTGGSGELFF
TRBJ1-5,few,NA,TRBV2,TGTGCTACGGACAGTTTGGGGAGCAATCAGCCCCAGCATTTT,CATDSLGSNQPQHF
TRBJ2-7,once,NA,TRBV5-5,TGTGCCAGCAGCTTGGAGACACAATCCGAGCAGTACTTC,CASSLETQSEQYF
TRBJ2-7,NA,TRBD1,TRBV28,TGTGCCAGCAGTTTATTGGGACAGATGAACTACGAGCAGTACTTC,CASSLLGQMNYEQYF
TRBJ2-3,NA,TRBD2,TRBV9,TGTGCCAGCAGCCCCGGCGGGGGGGCTTCAGATACGCAGTATTTT,CASSPGGGASDTQYF
TRBJ2-2,NA,NA,TRBV7-9,TGTGCCAGCAGAACCCGCCTGGGGATTAGCACCGGGGAGCTGTTTTTT,CASRTRLGISTGELFF
TRBJ2-3,few,NA,TRBV7-3,TGTGCCAGCAGGCCGTACCACACAGATACGCAGTATTTT,CASRPYHTDTQYF
TRBJ1-2,NA,NA,TRBV4-2,TGTGCCAGCAGCCAAGAGACAAATACTAACTATGGCTACACCTTC,CASSQETNTNYGYTF
TRBJ2-3,few,TRBD1,TRBV27,TGTGCCAGCAGTCCCCTGTGGCAGGGGGCTCGGCCAGATACGCAGTATTTT,CASSPLWQGARPDTQYF
TRBJ1-2,NA,TRBD1,TRBV29-1,TGCAGCGTTGAACCCCAGGGGGCTGGGGGCTACACCTTC,CSVEPQGAGGYTF
TRBJ1-4,NA,NA,TRBV19,TGTGCCAGTACCCCGGGGGGCAGAACTAATGAAAAACTGTTTTTT,CASTPGGRTNEKLFF
TRBJ1-1,NA,TRBD1,TRBV5-1,TGCGCCAGCAGCTTGGTAGGACAGGGGAACACTGAAGCTTTCTTT,CASSLVGQGNTEAFF
TRBJ1-2,NA,TRBD1,TRBV10-3,TGTGCCATCAGTTCCTTCTGGACAGGGGAGCATGGCTACACCTTC,CAISSFWTGEHGYTF
TRBJ2-7,NA,NA,TRBV2,TGTGCCAGAGGGAGGGGGGCCTACGAGCAGTACTTC,CARGRGAYEQYF
TRBJ1-2,NA,TRBD1,TRBV5-4,TGTGCCAGTGGGGACAGGACCCTACATGGCTACACCTTC,CASGDRTLHGYTF
TRBJ1-5,NA,NA,TRBV6-1,TGTGCCAGCAGTGACTGGCGCCTGGCGAATCAGCCCCAGCATTTT,CASSDWRLANQPQHF
TRBJ1-5,NA,NA,TRBV10-2,TGCGCCAGCAGTGTTTCGGAAAATCAGCCCCAGCATTTT,CASSVSENQPQHF
TRBJ1-1,NA,TRBD1,TRBV7-6,TGTGCCAGCAGCCAGGGGGCGGACACTGAAGCTTTCTTT,CASSQGADTEAFF
TRBJ2-2,NA,TRBD2,TRBV5-4,TGTGCCAGCAGCCGGGGACTAGCGGTTAACACCGGGGAGCTGTTTTTT,CASSRGLAVNTGELFF
TRBJ1-2,NA,NA,TRBV29-1,TGCAGCGTTGAGGTCGGGCATGGCTACACCTTC,CSVEVGHGYTF
TRBJ2-3,NA,NA,TRBV5-1,TGCGCCAGCAGCTTGGGGGAGATTACAGATACGCAGTATTTT,CASSLGEITDTQYF
TRBJ2-5,NA,TRBD1,TRBV5-1,TGCGCCAGCAGCTTGGGACAGGGGCAGACCCAGTACTTC,CASSLGQGQTQYF
TRBJ2-3,NA,TRBD2,TRBV7-3,TGTGCCAGCAGCTTACTAGCGGGAGATGAGGATACGCAGTATTTT,CASSLLAGDEDTQYF
TRBJ2-1,once,NA,TRBV18,TGTGCCAGCTCACGGATCCGGGAGCGCTCCTACAATGAGCAGTTCTTC,CASSRIRERSYNEQFF
TRBJ1-5,few,TRBD1,TRBV28,TGTGCCAGTTGCCCGACAGGGTGGGAAAGCAATCAGCCCCAGCATTTT,CASCPTGWESNQPQHF
TRBJ1-2,NA,TRBD1,TRBV4-2,TGTGCCAGCAGGCGTGGACAGGGTAACCTCAACTATGGCTACACCTTC,CASRRGQGNLNYGYTF
TRBJ1-5,NA,TRBD1,TRBV6-1,TGTGCCAGCAGTGCAGGGGGCGCGAGGCAGCCCCAGCATTTT,CASSAGGARQPQHF
TRBJ2-5,NA,NA,TRBV11-3,TGTGCCAGCAGCTTAGACCCTACTACTTGGGAGACCCAGTACTTC,CASSLDPTTWETQYF
TRBJ2-6,NA,NA,TRBV4-1,TGCGCCAGCAGCTATTGGACCCTATCCCGGAGGATCCCTGGGGCCAACGTCCTGACTTTC,CASSYWTLSRRIPGANVLTF
TRBJ2-7,NA,NA,TRBV11-2,TGTGCCAGCAGCTTAATTGATGAGCAGTACTTC,CASSLIDEQYF
TRBJ2-5,NA,NA,TRBV19,TGTGCCAGTAGTACGGACAAGGACGGACCCTCCGGGGAGACCCAGTACTTC,CASSTDKDGPSGETQYF
TRBJ2-1,NA,TRBD2,TRBV2,TGTGCCAGCAGTCGGACTAGCGGGAGCTACAATGAGCAGTTCTTC,CASSRTSGSYNEQFF
TRBJ1-2,once,TRBD1,TRBV5-6,TGTGCCAGCAATCTGGGACAGCCTAACTATGGCTACACCTTC,CASNLGQPNYGYTF
TRBJ2-7,once,NA,TRBV7-9,TGTGCCAGCAGCCACGGGGACGAGCAGTACTTC,CASSHGDEQYF
TRBJ2-2,NA,NA,TRBV7-9,TGTGCCAGCAGCGTGACAGTAAACACCGGGGAGCTGTTTTTT,CASSVTVNTGELFF
TRBJ1-1,NA,TRBD1,TRBV28,TGTGCCAGCAGTTTGCCCGAAGGGATTACAGGGGTCACTGAAGCTTTCTTT,CASSLPEGITGVTEAFF
TRBJ2-5,NA,NA,TRBV5-1,TGCGCCAGCAGGGAACATGGAGACAGTCAAGAGACCCAGTACTTC,CASREHGDSQETQYF
TRBJ2-2,NA,TRBD1,TRBV5-1,TGCGCCAGCAGTTACGACAGGGGTGACGGGGAGCTGTTTTTT,CASSYDRGDGELFF
TRBJ2-7,NA,NA,TRBV5-8,TGTGCCAGCAGTCAAGGTTATCGGCCCTACGAGCAGTACTTC,CASSQGYRPYEQYF
TRBJ2-2,NA,NA,TRBV4-3,TGCGCCAGCAGCCAGATGGTCACACCGGCCACCGGGGAGCTGTTTTTT,CASSQMVTPATGELFF
TRBJ2-5,NA,TRBD2,TRBV7-2,TGTGCCAGCAGCTTAGTGATATCTAGCGGGGGGGCCTACGAGACCCAGTACTTC,CASSLVISSGGAYETQYF
TRBJ2-2,NA,NA,TRBV5-6,TGTGCCAGCAGCTTTAGGACCGACTCGAACACCGGGGAGCTGTTTTTT,CASSFRTDSNTGELFF
TRBJ2-7,NA,NA,TRBV27,TGTGCCAGCAGTCCGACAGCTTCAGCCTACGAGCAGTACTTC,CASSPTASAYEQYF
TRBJ2-1,NA,NA,TRBV28,TGTGCCAGCAGTTTAAGAAGGGCGGGTCGACGGGGGACCTACAATGAGCAGTTCTTC,CASSLRRAGRRGTYNEQFF
TRBJ2-5,NA,NA,TRBV28,TGTGCCAGCAGTCGCGGGCAGATGCAAGAGACCCAGTACTTC,CASSRGQMQETQYF
TRBJ1-4,NA,NA,TRBV19,TGTGCCAGTAGTAGGCAATCTGCTAATGAAAAACTGTTTTTT,CASSRQSANEKLFF
TRBJ2-7,NA,NA,TRBV6-5,TGTGCCAGCAGTTACTCTCCCTACGAGCAGTACTTC,CASSYSPYEQYF
TRBJ1-5,NA,NA,TRBV19,TGTGCCAGTAGGGGGGACTATAGCAATCAGCCCCAGCATTTT,CASRGDYSNQPQHF
TRBJ2-6,NA,NA,TRBV28,TGTGCCAGCAGTTTATTTGCGAACTCTGGGGCCAACGTCCTGACTTTC,CASSLFANSGANVLTF